This T cell receptor beta chain was captured by sequencing in a study of T cell repertoires in cytomegalovirus infection. MiXCR was run by TCRdb on the reads, yielding one entry per CDR3 protein. The table shows fewer than 900,000 distinct CDR3 sequences, with 25% to 35% occurring only once. Notes on this clonotype: Its specificity is not known. A junction boundary mismatches the germline segment, possibly from a read error.

The specimen comprised cultured CD8+ T cells from PBMCs, sampled from culture after CMV antigen stimulation. This TCR came from a human donor in good health (CMV status not recorded). Some clones in this sample may be carry-over from other donors' samples.

CDR3 nucleotides: TGTGCCAGCAGCCAAGGGAGACTAGCGGGGGCCCAGGGCACAGATACGCAGTATTTT. As protein: CASSQGRLAGAQGTDTQYF. V usage is TRBV4-1 and J usage is TRBJ2-3; 12 nucleotides align to TRBD2. The CDR3 is 19 residues long. Germline V gene lookup returns CDR1 MGHRA and CDR2 YSYEKL.